Sequencing of this T cell receptor (beta chain) was carried out in a study of synovial regulatory T cells in juvenile arthritis. Study results and caveats: Compared with other blood Treg cells, inflammation-associated Treg cells had reduced TCR diversity.

Clones were sequenced by immunoSEQ multiplex PCR, and TCRdb holds only the in-frame ones, with some missing. The sample has about 9,600 clones, and its top ten clones hold about 1.9%. On this clone itself: Its specificity is not known.

CDR3 size: 12 residues. Nucleotide data are not available. Germline assignment: CDR1 GTSNPN and CDR2 SVGIG (reference sequence). Patients were aged median 11.6 years with disease lasting median around 7 years. The clonotype comes from a donor younger than 30 with juvenile idiopathic arthritis. This chain connects TRBV30 to TRBJ1-4; TCRdb gives TRBD1 as the D gene, but with no DNA this cannot be confirmed. The sequenced material came from Treg cells from blood. Subset described: remaining (HLA-DR-negative) circulating blood Treg cells. CDR3 amino acids: CAWSWDSEKLFF.